This is a list of T cell receptor beta chains from one sample in a study of T cell responses to AZD1222 COVID-19 vaccine. Some clones are missing from TCRdb's copy, which holds only in-frame ones; the method was immunoSEQ multiplex PCR. The table lists roughly 150,000 clones, 80% to 95% of them singletons. The material was peripheral blood, obtained on day 0 of AZD1222 vaccination. The source of these receptors is an adult in good health. Both conserved end residues are trimmed from each CDR3. D genes are given only for firm matches.

V gene	D gene	J gene	CDR3 protein
TRBV12-3/TRBV12-4	-	TRBJ2-5	ASTRGGETQY
TRBV24-1	TRBD2	TRBJ2-7	ATSEGLAEFPLLYEQY
TRBV28	TRBD1	TRBJ2-7	ASSPTGGYSYEQY
TRBV27	TRBD2	TRBJ2-3	ASSPGPWGRGGTDTQY
TRBV7-6	-	TRBJ2-2	ASSWDQDPLSELF
TRBV4-3	-	TRBJ2-1	ASSQEASSYNEQF
TRBV5-5	-	TRBJ1-1	ASSLVGLPNTEAF
TRBV4-2	-	TRBJ1-5	ASSQFTGSNQPQH
TRBV10-1	-	TRBJ2-1	ASSKDRPGGSYNEQF
TRBV7-8	-	TRBJ1-1	ASSLGPLAGLLEAF
TRBV5-6	TRBD1	TRBJ1-2	ASSYNPPGQGNT
TRBV5-1	TRBD1	TRBJ2-3	ASSPTGGALGDTQY
TRBV3-1/TRBV3-2	-	TRBJ1-6	ASSQGRATYNSPLH
TRBV5-6	-	TRBJ1-4	ASSSEGGTNEKLF
TRBV7-2	-	TRBJ2-1	ASSFDAGGSSYNEQF
TRBV11-2	TRBD2	TRBJ2-7	ASSPRTSGRSYEQY
TRBV7-2	-	TRBJ2-1	ASSQQWSSYNEQF
TRBV7-8	TRBD1	TRBJ2-1	ASSQTRDRQF
TRBV20-1	-	TRBJ2-5	SARGGETQY
TRBV5-1	-	TRBJ2-7	ASSLRVGVTYEQY
TRBV5-1	-	TRBJ2-7	ASSLGAVGTYEQY
TRBV10-3	TRBD1	TRBJ1-2	AISEGQGAGYGYT
TRBV28	-	TRBJ2-7	ASSWIRGDYEQY
TRBV5-4	-	TRBJ1-2	ASSLEVSGYT
TRBV14	-	TRBJ1-1	ASSQDGRTTEAF
TRBV7-2	-	TRBJ1-4	ASSLGTSEKLF
TRBV4-1	-	TRBJ2-2	ASSQDRPANTGELF
TRBV9	-	TRBJ2-2	ASSVEMSGELF
TRBV14	-	TRBJ1-3	ASSYLSSGNTIY
TRBV2	TRBD1	TRBJ1-3	ASRGQTLSGNTIY
TRBV19	-	TRBJ1-1	ASSRDPGKQAF
TRBV7-7	TRBD2	TRBJ2-1	ASSLVLAGVAF
TRBV3-1/TRBV3-2	-	TRBJ2-7	ASSQSQGSHEQY
TRBV14	TRBD2	TRBJ2-7	ASSRLAGAEQY
TRBV6-2/TRBV6-3	-	TRBJ2-7	ASSPRIERRSYEQY
TRBV19	-	TRBJ1-4	ASNPPTNEKLF
TRBV27	TRBD2	TRBJ2-1	ASSRLLGLAGEPYNEQF
TRBV10-1	TRBD2	TRBJ2-2	ASSDAGRVAGELF
TRBV4-3	TRBD2	TRBJ2-1	ASSQTSGSSYNEQF
TRBV2	TRBD1	TRBJ1-1	ASRRRDRGRTEAF